This entry lists 20 T cell receptor beta chains sequenced from one sample in a study of blood T cell repertoires in COVID-19. Using immunoSEQ multiplex PCR, the repertoire was profiled, and TCRdb retains in-frame clones only, with some absent. This table has hundreds of thousands of clones, 80% to 90% appearing once. The sample was PBMCs or T cells enriched from blood (not recorded which). The origin of the receptors is a young man who had recovered from COVID-19.

The rearrangement uses TRBV6-2 or TRBV6-3 and TRBJ2-1; 7 nucleotides line up with TRBD1. Per the germline V gene, CDR1 is MNHEY and CDR2 is SVGEGT. The CDR3 extends over 17 amino acids. V lost 2 bases and J lost 7; bases outside the gene matches: 14. The CDR3 DNA reads TGTGCCAGCAGTTACCGTTCGGGACAGACCTCTTGGAATGAGCAGTTCTTC. Translation gives CASSYRSGQTSWNEQFF.

The gene calls are TRBV7-6 and TRBJ2-6, with TRBD1 identical over 7 bases. V shed 4 bases, J shed 0 bases, and the junction held 12 bases outside the gene matches. Germline V gene sequence: CDR1 SGHVS, CDR2 FNYEAQ. This CDR3 contains 19 residues. CDR3 in amino acids: CASSWGRTGVISGANVLTF. For the CDR3, the DNA is TGTGCCAGCAGCTGGGGACGGACAGGTGTTATCTCTGGGGCCAACGTCCTGACTTTC.

The chain uses TRBV12-3 or TRBV12-4 and TRBJ1-2; 8 bases match TRBD1. The CDR3 loop spans 13 amino acids. With 7 bases clipped from V and 4 bases from J, the junction kept 5 bases outside the gene matches. CDR3 nucleotides: TGTGCCAGCAAAACAGGACAGGGCTATGGCTACACCTTC. It yields the protein CASKTGQGYGYTF.

The V gene is TRBV7-3, the J gene TRBJ1-5, with 8 bases lining up with TRBD1. The V gene end was trimmed by 9 bases and the J gene end by 5 bases; junction bases not matched to a gene: 12. The CDR3 is made up of 15 amino acids. The V gene's germline CDR1 is SGHTA and CDR2 FQGTGA. The CDR3 spells CASPPGQEIDQPQHF. DNA of the CDR3: TGTGCCAGTCCCCCGGGACAGGAGATCGATCAGCCCCAGCATTTT.

This clone was seen once. This rearrangement joins TRBV10-3 to TRBJ2-1, with 12 bases identical to TRBD2. From germline, CDR1 is ENHRY and CDR2 SYGVKD. The CDR3 has 15 amino acids. J gave up 5 bases and V 5 bases, and 4 bases lay outside the gene matches. The CDR3 DNA reads TGTGCCATCAGTCCGACTAGCGGGGGCAACAATGAGCAGTTCTTC. Translation gives CAISPTSGGNNEQFF.

The chain recombines TRBV28 with TRBJ1-2; TRBD1 aligns across 8 bases. With V trimmed by 2 bases and J by 3 bases, 5 bases remained unmatched. Germline CDR1 MDHEN, CDR2 SYDVKM. This CDR3 region has 15 residues. CDR3 residues: CASSLTARGHYGYTF. The DNA for the CDR3 is TGTGCCAGCAGTTTAACGGCCAGGGGGCACTATGGCTACACCTTC.

The V and J genes are TRBV3-1 (or the pseudogene TRBV3-2) and TRBJ2-7, with 9 bases fitting TRBD2. Germline CDR1 is LGHDT and CDR2 is YNNKEL (reference sequence). V lost 4 bases, J lost 6 bases, and 13 bases stayed unmatched. The CDR3 has 16 residues. CDR3 nucleotides: TGTGCCAGCAGCCCGACGTCTAGCGGGATCCTCGGCGAGCAGTACTTC. Protein: CASSPTSSGILGEQYF.

This clone was recorded a few times. The chain couples TRBV4-2 to TRBJ1-2; 7 nucleotides line up with TRBD1. The J segment lost 4 bases and the V segment lost 0 bases, leaving 5 bases of the junction unmatched. Germline assignment: CDR1 LGHNA and CDR2 YNFKEQ. CDR3 length: 15 residues. The CDR3 coding sequence is TGTGCCAGCAGCCAAGATCCGGGACAGCCCTATGGCTACACCTTC. Its translation is CASSQDPGQPYGYTF.

This chain links TRBV13 with TRBJ2-7, with 14 bases lining up with TRBD2. Germline CDR1 and CDR2: PRHDT and FYEKMQ (reference sequence). V lost 4 bases to trimming and J lost 5 bases; unmatched junction nucleotides: 4. CDR3 length: 15 residues. The CDR3 spells CASSSTSGRADEQYF. The CDR3 DNA sequence: TGTGCCAGCAGCTCGACTAGCGGGAGGGCCGACGAGCAGTACTTC. The full variable domain, its missing parts supplied by reference TRBV13 and TRBJ2-7, is AAGVIQSPRHLIKEKRETATLKCYPIPRHDTVYWYQQGPGQDPQFLISFYEKMQSDKGSIPDRFSAQQFSDYHSELNMSSLELGDSALYFCASSSTSGRADEQYFGPGTRLTVT.

This rearrangement joins TRBV19 to TRBJ2-3, with TRBD2 matching 7 bases. The length of the CDR3 is 16 residues. Germline assignment: CDR1 LNHDA and CDR2 SQIVND (reference sequence). Losses at the gene ends were 5 bases for V and 1 base for J; bases not matched to a gene: 9. The chain's CDR3 is CASSRLAGHGTDTQYF. CDR3 nucleotides: TGTGCCAGTAGTCGGTTAGCGGGTCATGGCACAGATACGCAGTATTTT.

The chain joins TRBV5-4 to TRBJ2-7; 8 nucleotides agree with TRBD1. The V segment lost 5 bases and the J segment 0 bases; nucleotides outside the gene matches: 7. CDR1 and CDR2 from the germline V gene are SGHNT and YYREEE (reference sequence). This CDR3 contains 15 residues. CDR3 sequence: CASSPGQGPSYEQYF. The CDR3 DNA reads TGTGCCAGCAGTCCTGGACAGGGTCCCTCCTACGAGCAGTACTTC.

This clone was counted a single time. The J gene is TRBJ2-1, the V gene TRBV12-3 or TRBV12-4, with a weak D call TRBD2 (6 bases). The CDR3 runs 12 residues. V was cut by 3 bases and J by 9 bases, with 9 bases left in between. The CDR3 nucleotides are TGTGCCAGCAGTTTCGGGAGCGGTGAGCAGTTCTTC. This translates into CASSFGSGEQFF.

In regard to this clone: The sample has other DNA sequences that encode this CDR3 too. The chain couples TRBV5-1 to TRBJ1-1; tentatively, D is TRBD1 (6 bases). The CDR3 has 14 amino acids. Per germline, CDR1 SGHRS and CDR2 YFSETQ. V was clipped by 3 bases and J by 2 bases, with 11 bases between them. This chain's CDR3 is CASSSGQPNTEAFF. DNA of the CDR3: TGCGCCAGCAGCTCTGGACAGCCAAACACTGAAGCTTTCTTT.

This chain links TRBV10-3 with TRBJ1-1; the D gene is possibly TRBD1 (6 bases). The CDR3 is 12 amino acids. V was clipped by 10 bases and J by 5 bases, with 14 bases between them. Germline CDR1 is ENHRY and CDR2 is SYGVKD. The CDR3: CATRGARTEAFF. The CDR3 bases are TGTGCCACCAGGGGCGCACGGACTGAAGCTTTCTTT.

The chain carries TRBV5-6 and TRBJ1-2; no clear D. V lost 4 bases and J lost 5, with 15 bases in between. This CDR3 region has 14 residues. Germline assignment: CDR1 SGHDT and CDR2 YYEEEE. The CDR3 is CASSPPGRVYGYTF. The CDR3 region has the DNA TGTGCCAGCAGCCCCCCCGGGAGGGTTTATGGCTACACCTTC.

The chain has TRBV30 and TRBJ2-3; D is perhaps TRBD2 (5 bases). The CDR3 covers 14 residues. Germline lookup yields CDR1 GTSNPN and CDR2 SVGIG (reference sequence). V was clipped by 5 bases and J by 0 bases, with 12 bases between them. CDR3 sequence: CAWGSGSSTDTQYF. The CDR3 DNA follows: TGTGCCTGGGGGTCGGGATCTAGCACAGATACGCAGTATTTT.

This chain links TRBV10-3 with TRBJ2-3, with 7 bases fitting TRBD2. V dropped 11 bases and J dropped 4; count of bases not matched to a gene: 12. CDR1 and CDR2 from the germline V gene are ENHRY and SYGVKD. The CDR3 is 14 amino acids. In nucleotides, the CDR3 is TGTGCCTCCCTGGCGGGGAGGGAGGCAGATACGCAGTATTTT. Translating gives CASLAGREADTQYF.

This rearrangement joins TRBV7-9 to TRBJ1-2; D is undetermined. The CDR3 runs to 14 residues. CDR1 SEHNR and CDR2 FQNEAQ come from the germline V gene (reference sequence). The V end was cut by 7 bases, the J end by 1 base, with 13 bases between. The CDR3 nucleotides are TGTGCCAGCACCCCAGGTCTTATTAACTATGGCTACACCTTC. Amino acids: CASTPGLINYGYTF.

The J gene is TRBJ2-7, the V gene TRBV19, with D maybe TRBD2 (6 bases). There are 15 residues in the CDR3. V lost 2 bases and J lost 0, with 11 bases in between. The germline CDR1 and CDR2 sequences are LNHDA and SQIVND (reference sequence). CDR3 nucleotides: TGTGCCAGTAGTATACGGGGGAGTTCCTCCTACGAGCAGTACTTC. As protein: CASSIRGSSSYEQYF.

The chain has TRBV9 and TRBJ1-1; weak D call: TRBD1 (5 bases). The V gene lost 3 bases and the J gene lost 5 bases, with 11 bases spanning the gap. Germline-derived CDR1 and CDR2 are SGDLS and YYNGEE. This CDR3 comprises 13 residues. CDR3 protein: CASSEGGETEAFF. Here the CDR3 DNA reads TGTGCCAGCAGCGAGGGAGGGGAGACTGAAGCTTTCTTT.